These 4 T cell receptor beta chains were sequenced from one sample in a study of control samples from healthy donors and cancer patients (dated by TCRdb to about 2020). The library was built by means of the immunoSEQ multiplex PCR assay. The table comes from immuneACCESS by way of TCRdb, which keeps in-frame sequences with V and J called. Part of the clones is missing from these tables; in studies checked, under half for an unresolved V gene and the rest for unknown reasons. For this sample there are just under 80,000 clones; 70% to 90% appear just once. The ten biggest clones cover under 2% of the sample. The material sequenced was PBMCs. These receptors came from a woman aged 55-75 years with head and neck cancer.

The rearrangement links TRBV6-5 to TRBJ2-3; D tentatively reads TRBD1 or TRBD2 (5 bases each). Per germline, CDR1 MNHEY and CDR2 SVGAGI. The CDR3 covers 16 residues. V was cut by 0 bases and J by 1 base, with 11 bases left in between. This CDR3 reads CASSYSGGTGTDTQYF. The CDR3 nucleotides are TGTGCCAGCAGTTACTCTGGGGGTACTGGCACAGATACGCAGTATTTT.

V gene TRBV5-5 combines with J gene TRBJ1-5; 8 nucleotides line up with TRBD1. Germline V lookup: CDR1 SGHKS, CDR2 YYEKEE (reference sequence). The ends lost 1 base at V and 0 bases at J; junction bases unmatched: 9. CDR3 size: 18 residues. This chain's CDR3 is CASSLSAGTGHSNQPQHF. DNA of the CDR3: TGTGCCAGCAGCTTGTCGGCAGGGACAGGCCATAGCAATCAGCCCCAGCATTTT.

The V call is TRBV11-2, the J call TRBJ2-7; TRBD1 matches 7 bases. V shed 4 bases and J 6 bases; nucleotides not matched to a gene: 9. The CDR3 length is 14 residues. CDR1 is SGHAT and CDR2 is FQNNGV in the germline V gene. The CDR3 loop is CASSSQGKALEQYF. CDR3 DNA sequence: TGTGCCAGCAGCTCACAGGGGAAAGCGCTCGAGCAGTACTTC.

This clone came up once. J is TRBJ2-7 and V is TRBV6-5; TRBD1 aligns across 9 bases. The CDR3 sequence is 14 residues long. The germline V gene encodes CDR1 MNHEY and CDR2 SVGAGI. V trimming: 4 bases; J trimming: 5 bases; junction bases outside the gene matches: 6. DNA for the CDR3: TGTGCCAGCAGTTGGGGACAGGGAAACCACGAGCAGTACTTC. Translating it yields CASSWGQGNHEQYF.